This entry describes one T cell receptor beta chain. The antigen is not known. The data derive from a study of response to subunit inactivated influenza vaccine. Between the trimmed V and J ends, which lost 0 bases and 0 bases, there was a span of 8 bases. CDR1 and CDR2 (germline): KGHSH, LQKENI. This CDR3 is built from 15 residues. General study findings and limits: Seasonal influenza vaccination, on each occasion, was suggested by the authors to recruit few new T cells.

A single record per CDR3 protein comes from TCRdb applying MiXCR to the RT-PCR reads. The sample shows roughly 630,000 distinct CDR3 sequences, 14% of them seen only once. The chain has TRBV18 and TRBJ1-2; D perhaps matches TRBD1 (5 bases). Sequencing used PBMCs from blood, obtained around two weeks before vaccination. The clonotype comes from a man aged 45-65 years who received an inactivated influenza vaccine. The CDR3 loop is CASSPPSGTNYGYTF. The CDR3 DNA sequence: TGTGCCAGCTCACCACCTTCAGGGACTAACTATGGCTACACCTTC.